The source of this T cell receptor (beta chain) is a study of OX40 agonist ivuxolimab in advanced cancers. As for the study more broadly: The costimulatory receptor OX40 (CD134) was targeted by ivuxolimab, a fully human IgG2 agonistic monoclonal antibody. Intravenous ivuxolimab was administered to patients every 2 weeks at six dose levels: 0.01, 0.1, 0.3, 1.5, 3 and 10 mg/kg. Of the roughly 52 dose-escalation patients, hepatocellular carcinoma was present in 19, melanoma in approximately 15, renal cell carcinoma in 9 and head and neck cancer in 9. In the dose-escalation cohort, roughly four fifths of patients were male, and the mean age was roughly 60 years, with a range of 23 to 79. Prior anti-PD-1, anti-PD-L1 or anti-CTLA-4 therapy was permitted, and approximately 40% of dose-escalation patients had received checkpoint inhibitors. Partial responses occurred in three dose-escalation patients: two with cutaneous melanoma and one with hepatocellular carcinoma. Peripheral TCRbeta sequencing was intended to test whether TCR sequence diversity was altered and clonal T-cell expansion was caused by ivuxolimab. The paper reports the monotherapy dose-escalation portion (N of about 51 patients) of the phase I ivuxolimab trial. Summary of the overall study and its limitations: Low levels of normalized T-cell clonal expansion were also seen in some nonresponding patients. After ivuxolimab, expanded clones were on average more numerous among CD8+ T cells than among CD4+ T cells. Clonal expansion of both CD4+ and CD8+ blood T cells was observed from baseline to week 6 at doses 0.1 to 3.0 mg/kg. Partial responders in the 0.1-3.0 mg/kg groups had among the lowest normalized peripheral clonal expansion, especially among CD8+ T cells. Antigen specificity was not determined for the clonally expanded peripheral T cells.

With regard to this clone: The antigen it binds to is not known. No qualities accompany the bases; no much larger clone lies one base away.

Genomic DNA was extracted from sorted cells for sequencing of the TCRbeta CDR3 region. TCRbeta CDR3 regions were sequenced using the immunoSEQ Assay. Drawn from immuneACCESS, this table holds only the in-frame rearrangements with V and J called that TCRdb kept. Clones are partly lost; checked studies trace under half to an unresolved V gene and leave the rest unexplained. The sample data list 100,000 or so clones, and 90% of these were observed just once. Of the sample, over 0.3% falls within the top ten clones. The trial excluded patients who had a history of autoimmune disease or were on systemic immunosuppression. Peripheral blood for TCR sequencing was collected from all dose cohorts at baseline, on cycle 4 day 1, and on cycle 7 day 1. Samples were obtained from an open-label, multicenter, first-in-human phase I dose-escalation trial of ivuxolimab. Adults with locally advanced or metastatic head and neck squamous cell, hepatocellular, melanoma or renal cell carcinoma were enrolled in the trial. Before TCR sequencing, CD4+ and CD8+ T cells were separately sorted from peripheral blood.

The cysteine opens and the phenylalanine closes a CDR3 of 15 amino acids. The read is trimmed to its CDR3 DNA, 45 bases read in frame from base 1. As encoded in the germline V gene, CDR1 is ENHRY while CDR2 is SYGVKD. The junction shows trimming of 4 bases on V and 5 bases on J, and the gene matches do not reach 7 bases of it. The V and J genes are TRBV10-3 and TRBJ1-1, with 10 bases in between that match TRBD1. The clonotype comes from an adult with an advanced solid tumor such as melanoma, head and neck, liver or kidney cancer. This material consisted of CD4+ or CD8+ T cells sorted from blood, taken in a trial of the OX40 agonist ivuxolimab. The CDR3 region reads CAISARTGGGTEAFF. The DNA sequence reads TGTGCCATCAGTGCCCGGACAGGGGGAGGTACTGAAGCTTTCTTT.